A single sample gave rise to the 27 T cell receptor beta chains below, sequenced in a study of cytotoxic CD8 clonotypes in ibrutinib-treated CLL. Assay: immunoSEQ multiplex PCR; the TCRdb copy retains only in-frame clones and omits some. The table shows approximately 340,000 clones, with 67% occurring only once. The source material was PBMCs, sampled after 36 months of ibrutinib treatment. Every receptor here comes from a human donor with chronic lymphocytic leukemia.

This sequence joins TRBV6-4 and TRBJ2-3; D ambiguous. Germline V gene data show CDR1 as MRHNA and CDR2 as SNTAGT. V lost 0 bases to trimming and J lost 4 bases, with 11 bases between them. This CDR3 spans 15 amino acids. The DNA for the CDR3 is TGTGCCAGCAGTGACTCGAGTGGCCGGGCAGATACGCAGTATTTT. Protein product: CASSDSSGRADTQYF.

This sequence joins TRBV5-6 and TRBJ2-7; D not resolved. CDR1 SGHDT and CDR2 YYEEEE come from the germline V gene. This CDR3 contains 16 residues. The ends were cut back, 4 bases at V and 1 base at J, with 18 bases in the middle. The CDR3 nucleotides are TGTGCCAGCAGCCCCTCACCTTCAGTTCGATCCTACGAGCAGTACTTC. Its protein is CASSPSPSVRSYEQYF.

The chain links TRBV27 to TRBJ1-4; D not certain. The CDR3 totals 15 residues. CDR1 MNHEY and CDR2 SMNVEV come from the germline V gene (reference sequence). V was cut by 2 bases and J by 5 bases, with 12 bases left in between. The DNA for the CDR3 is TGTGCCAGCAGTTTACTATCCAGGCCAAATGAAAAACTGTTTTTT. This sequence encodes CASSLLSRPNEKLFF.

A single count supports this clone. The V and J genes are TRBV5-1 and TRBJ2-3; possibly TRBD2 for D (6 bases). This CDR3 has 15 residues. V dropped 0 bases and J dropped 5 bases, with 13 bases sitting between them. Germline V gene data show CDR1 as SGHRS and CDR2 as YFSETQ. The CDR3 loop is CASSLVEGTVDTQYF. In DNA form, the CDR3 reads TGCGCCAGCAGCTTGGTTGAAGGGACTGTAGATACGCAGTATTTT.

The chain is built from TRBV5-6 and TRBJ1-2; D possibly corresponds to TRBD1 (5 bases). The CDR3 is made up of 15 amino acids. Per germline, CDR1 SGHDT and CDR2 YYEEEE. V was pared by 0 bases and J by 2 bases, with 11 bases between. The CDR3 DNA follows: TGTGCCAGCAGCTTGGTAGGGGCTCCGAACTATGGCTACACCTTC. Translation: CASSLVGAPNYGYTF.

This rearrangement joins TRBV29-1 to TRBJ2-1; D possibly corresponds to TRBD2 (7 bases). The germline V gene encodes CDR1 SQVTM and CDR2 ANQGSEA. The CDR3 runs to 21 residues. V lost 4 bases, J lost 0 bases, and 31 bases lay in between. The CDR3 DNA sequence: TGCAGCGTTGGGAGGGGGGGCCAGGGCCGGATAGAACCAAGCTCCTACAATGAGCAGTTCTTC. Translating gives CSVGRGGQGRIEPSSYNEQFF.

The V call is TRBV10-3, the J call TRBJ2-1; maybe TRBD2 (6 bases). Per the germline V gene, CDR1 is ENHRY and CDR2 is SYGVKD. This CDR3 has 13 residues. Trimming stripped 3 bases from V and 9 bases from J, with 12 bases between. The DNA for the CDR3 is TGTGCCATCAGTGAAGACCGGGGAGGTGAGCAGTTCTTC. As protein: CAISEDRGGEQFF.

The chain recombines TRBV11-2 with TRBJ1-3; unclear D gene. The V gene's germline CDR1 is SGHAT and CDR2 FQNNGV. V was clipped by 3 bases and J by 1 base, with 7 bases between them. The CDR3 is 14 amino acids. CDR3 sequence reads: CASSFSGSGNTIYF. The CDR3 DNA reads TGTGCCAGCAGCTTCAGCGGTTCTGGAAACACCATATATTTT.

This clone was picked up a small number of times. The chain carries TRBV2 and TRBJ1-2; no clear D gene. CDR1 is SNHLY, CDR2 FYNNEI, per germline. The CDR3 spans 11 residues. Trimming removed 3 bases from V and 6 bases from J, with 5 bases in between. CDR3 nucleotide sequence: TGTGCCAGCAGTGAGCGGGATGGCTACACCTTC. This sequence encodes CASSERDGYTF.

The chain carries TRBV7-2 and TRBJ2-7; 7 nucleotides align to TRBD1. V was clipped by 5 bases and J by 3 bases; unmatched bases: 10. Germline V CDR1 and CDR2: SGHTA, FQGNSA. The CDR3 length is 15 residues. This chain's CDR3 is CASSHLTGHVYEQYF. The CDR3 nucleotides are TGTGCCAGCAGCCATTTGACAGGGCACGTCTACGAGCAGTACTTC.

This clone has more than one count but fewer than ten. The chain carries TRBV10-3 and TRBJ2-3, with 8 bases that match TRBD2. CDR3 length equals 16 residues. Germline values: CDR1 ENHRY, CDR2 SYGVKD. V lost 2 bases, J lost 2 bases, and 6 bases stayed unmatched. CDR3 in amino acids: CAISEGSSGPTDTQYF. The CDR3 nucleotides read TGTGCCATCAGTGAGGGCTCTAGCGGGCCCACAGATACGCAGTATTTT.

This rearrangement joins TRBV29-1 to TRBJ2-2; D assignment may be TRBD1 or TRBD2 (5 bases each). Germline CDR1 is SQVTM and CDR2 is ANQGSEA. The CDR3 has 12 residues. Trimming shortened V by 2 bases and J by 6 bases, and 7 bases separated the two germline ends. The CDR3 is CSVELGAGELFF. The DNA of the CDR3 is TGCAGCGTTGAATTGGGGGCCGGGGAGCTGTTTTTT.

V is TRBV18 and J is TRBJ2-5; a weak D match, TRBD2 (5 bases). The CDR3 contains 14 residues. V dropped 5 bases and J dropped 5 bases, with 15 bases sitting between them. Germline loops: CDR1 KGHSH, CDR2 LQKENI. The DNA of the CDR3 is TGTGCCAGCTCAAGGACCCCTTCGGGGGAGACCCAGTACTTC. Its protein product is CASSRTPSGETQYF.

This clone was observed a single time. The J gene is TRBJ2-7, the V gene TRBV7-2; 10 nucleotides line up with TRBD2. The CDR3 contains 16 residues. Germline-derived CDR1 and CDR2 are SGHTA and FQGNSA. The V and J ends lost 5 bases and 2 bases, in that order; junction bases with no gene match: 9. CDR3 sequence reads: CASSAPLAGVTYEQYF. CDR3 bases: TGTGCCAGCAGCGCTCCCCTAGCGGGAGTTACCTACGAGCAGTACTTC. The whole variable domain, remainder taken from reference TRBV7-2 and TRBJ2-7, is GAGVSQSPSNKVTEKGKDVELRCDPISGHTALYWYRQSLGQGLEFLIYFQGNSAPDKSGLPSDRFSAERTGGSVSTLTIQRTQQEDSAVYLCASSAPLAGVTYEQYFGPGTRLTVT.

This sequence joins TRBV12-5 and TRBJ2-1; 16 bases are shared with TRBD2. The CDR3 extends over 20 amino acids. The V and J ends lost 1 base and 0 bases, in that order; junction bases with no gene match: 6. Germline assignment: CDR1 LGHNT and CDR2 FRNRAP. CDR3 nucleotide sequence: TGTGCTAGTGGTTTGGGCCCGGGACTAGCGGGAGGGCCCTCCTACAATGAGCAGTTCTTC. Protein product: CASGLGPGLAGGPSYNEQFF.

The V call is TRBV4-1, the J call TRBJ1-2; unclear D gene. This CDR3 region has 14 residues. The V end lost 0 bases, the J end lost 8 bases, and 13 bases lay between the germline ends. Germline CDR1 is MGHRA and CDR2 is YSYEKL. CDR3 DNA: TGCGCCAGCAGCCAAGATCCCTCCTGGACCGGCTACACCTTC. Translation: CASSQDPSWTGYTF.

A single count supports this clone. The CDR3 DNA reads as TGTGCCAGTAGTACTTACAGGGGGTCTTCCGCTAACTATGGCTACACCTTC. As protein: CASSTYRGSSANYGYTF. The chain combines TRBV19 with TRBJ1-2, with TRBD1 identical over 8 bases. Germline CDR1 reads LNHDA; CDR2 reads SQIVND (reference sequence). J gave up 0 bases and V 4 bases, and 10 bases lay outside the gene matches. The CDR3 runs 17 residues. Supplemented by reference TRBV19 and TRBJ1-2, the full variable domain reads DGGITQSPKYLFRKEGQNVTLSCEQNLNHDAMYWYRQDPGQGLRLIYYSQIVNDFQKGDIAEGYSVSREKKESFPLTVTSAQKNPTAFYLCASSTYRGSSANYGYTFGSGTRLTVV.

The rearrangement uses TRBV27 and TRBJ2-7; D gene unclear. Germline-derived CDR1 and CDR2 are MNHEY and SMNVEV (reference sequence). The CDR3 runs to 14 residues. With 2 bases removed from V and 5 bases from J, the gap between germline ends came to 13 bases. CDR3 residues: CASSLRSWQNEQYF. CDR3 DNA sequence: TGTGCCAGCAGTTTACGGAGCTGGCAGAACGAGCAGTACTTC.

The chain recombines TRBV5-1 with TRBJ2-3, with 7 bases matching TRBD2. V lost 2 bases and J lost 6; bases outside the gene matches: 0. Germline CDR1 reads SGHRS; CDR2 reads YFSETQ. The CDR3 length is 12 residues. CDR3 nucleotide sequence: TGCGCCAGCAGCTTCGGGAGGGATACGCAGTATTTT. It yields the protein CASSFGRDTQYF.

The rearrangement joins TRBV9 to TRBJ2-7; TRBD2 might be the D (6 bases). Trimming left V 2 bases short and J 4 bases short, with 10 bases between. Germline CDR1 reads SGDLS; CDR2 reads YYNGEE. The CDR3 loop spans 13 amino acids. CDR3 sequence: CASSVRGEYEQYF. In nucleotides, the CDR3 is TGTGCCAGCAGCGTCCGCGGGGAATACGAGCAGTACTTC.

The rearrangement uses TRBV5-1 and TRBJ2-3, with 10 bases lining up with TRBD2. CDR3 length: 17 amino acids. Germline V gene data show CDR1 as SGHRS and CDR2 as YFSETQ. Trimming cost V 5 bases and J 0 bases; bases outside gene matches: 9. For the CDR3, the DNA is TGCGCCAGCAGTAAGGGACTAGCGTTCACTAGCACAGATACGCAGTATTTT. This translates into CASSKGLAFTSTDTQYF.

The chain is built from TRBV4-1 and TRBJ1-2; D may be TRBD1 (5 bases). The length of the CDR3 is 16 residues. The V end lost 0 bases, the J end lost 4 bases, and 15 bases lay between the germline ends. Germline V gene lookup returns CDR1 MGHRA and CDR2 YSYEKL. The CDR3, as DNA: TGCGCCAGCAGCCAAGAGTCCGGGACCGAGATCTATGGCTACACCTTC. Its protein is CASSQESGTEIYGYTF.

This clone was seen a few times. The junction departs from germline at one end; a sequencing error may be responsible. The V call is TRBV7-8, the J call TRBJ2-7; D may be TRBD1 (5 bases). The length of the CDR3 is 16 residues. The germline gives CDR1 SGHVS, CDR2 FQNEAQ. The CDR3 DNA follows: TGTGCCAGCAGTTTAGAAGGGGTTAGGCTGCACTACGAGCAGTACTTC. It is translated as CASSLEGVRLHYEQYF.

This clone was seen a handful of times. This chain links TRBV5-4 with TRBJ1-2; 7 nucleotides agree with TRBD1. With V trimmed by 2 bases and J by 4 bases, 5 bases remained unmatched. Per the germline V gene, CDR1 is SGHNT and CDR2 is YYREEE (reference sequence). This CDR3 is 14 amino acids long. In nucleotides, the CDR3 is TGTGCCAGCAGCTTCAGGGGGGTGGGCTATGGCTACACCTTC. It is translated as CASSFRGVGYGYTF.

The chain has TRBV11-2 and TRBJ1-5; no reliable D call. Germline V gives CDR1 SGHAT, CDR2 FQNNGV. This CDR3 contains 13 residues. The ends were cut back, 1 base at V and 5 bases at J, with 6 bases in the middle. The CDR3 sequence is CASSLVAHQPQHF. CDR3 sequence (DNA): TGTGCCAGCAGCTTAGTAGCCCATCAGCCCCAGCATTTT.

The chain combines TRBV11-3 with TRBJ2-5; no reliable D call. Germline V lookup: CDR1 SGHNT, CDR2 YENEEA. With 1 base removed from V and 0 bases from J, the gap between germline ends came to 12 bases. The CDR3 sequence is 16 residues long. The CDR3 region is CASSLGSGHHQETQYF. CDR3 bases: TGTGCCAGCAGCTTAGGGTCAGGCCACCACCAAGAGACCCAGTACTTC.

This clone was seen a single time. The rearrangement uses TRBV6-1 and TRBJ2-1; 13 positions agree with TRBD2. Germline lookup yields CDR1 MNHNS and CDR2 SASEGT. The CDR3 contains 17 residues. Trimming took 4 bases from V and 6 from J; bases not matched to a gene: 9. The DNA for the CDR3 is TGTGCCAGCAGTGGACCGGGACTAGCGGGAATCACCAATGAGCAGTTCTTC. As protein: CASSGPGLAGITNEQFF.